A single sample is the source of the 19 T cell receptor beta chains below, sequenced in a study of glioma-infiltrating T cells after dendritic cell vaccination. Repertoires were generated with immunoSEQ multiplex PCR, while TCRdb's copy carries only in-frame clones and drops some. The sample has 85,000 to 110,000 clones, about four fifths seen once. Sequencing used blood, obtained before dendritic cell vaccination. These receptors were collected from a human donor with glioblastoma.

CDR3 sequence (DNA): TGTGCCAGCAGCCACACAGGGGGCGACACTGAAGCTTTCTTT. This codes for CASSHTGGDTEAFF. This chain links TRBV11-3 with TRBJ1-1, with 9 nucleotides matching TRBD1. The CDR3 totals 14 residues. In germline, CDR1 is SGHNT, CDR2 YENEEA. Germline trimming cut 5 bases from V and 3 bases from J; bases unmatched to any gene: 4.

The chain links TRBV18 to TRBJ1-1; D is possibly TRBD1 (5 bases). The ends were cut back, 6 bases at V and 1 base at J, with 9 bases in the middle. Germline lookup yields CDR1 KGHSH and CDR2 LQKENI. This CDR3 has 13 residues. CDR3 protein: CASSSQGNTEAFF. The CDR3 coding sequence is TGTGCCAGCTCTTCTCAGGGGAACACTGAAGCTTTCTTT.

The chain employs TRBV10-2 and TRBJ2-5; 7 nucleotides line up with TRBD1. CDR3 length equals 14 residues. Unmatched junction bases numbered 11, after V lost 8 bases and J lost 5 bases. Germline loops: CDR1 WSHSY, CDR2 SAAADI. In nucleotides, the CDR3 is TGCGCCAGCGGAGACAGGGAATGGCATGAGACCCAGTACTTC. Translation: CASGDREWHETQYF.

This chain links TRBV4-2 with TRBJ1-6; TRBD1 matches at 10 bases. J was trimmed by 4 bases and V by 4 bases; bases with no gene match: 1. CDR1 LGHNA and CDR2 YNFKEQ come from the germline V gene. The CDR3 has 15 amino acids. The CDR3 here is CASSRDRGYNSPLHF. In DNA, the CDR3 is TGTGCCAGCAGCCGGGACAGGGGATATAATTCACCCCTCCACTTT.

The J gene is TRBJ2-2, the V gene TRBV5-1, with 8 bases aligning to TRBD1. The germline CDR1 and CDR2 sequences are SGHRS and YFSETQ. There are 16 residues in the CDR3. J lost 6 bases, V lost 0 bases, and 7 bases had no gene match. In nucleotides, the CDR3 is TGCGCCAGCAGCTTGGTGGCAGGGGGCAGGGCCGGGGAGCTGTTTTTT. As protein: CASSLVAGGRAGELFF.

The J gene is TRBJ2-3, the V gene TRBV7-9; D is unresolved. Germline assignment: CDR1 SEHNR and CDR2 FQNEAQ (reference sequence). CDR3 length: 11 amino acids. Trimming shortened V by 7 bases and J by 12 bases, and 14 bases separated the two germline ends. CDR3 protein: CASTDQASQYF. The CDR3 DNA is TGTGCCAGCACCGACCAGGCTTCTCAGTATTTT.

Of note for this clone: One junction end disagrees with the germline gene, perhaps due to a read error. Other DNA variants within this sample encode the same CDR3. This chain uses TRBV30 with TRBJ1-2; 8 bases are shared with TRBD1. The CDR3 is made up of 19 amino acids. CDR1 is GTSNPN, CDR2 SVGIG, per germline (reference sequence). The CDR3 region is CAWSASLYQRDRIFYGYTF. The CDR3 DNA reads TGTGCTTGGAGTGCCTCACTATATCAGCGGGACAGGATCTTCTATGGCTACACCTTC.

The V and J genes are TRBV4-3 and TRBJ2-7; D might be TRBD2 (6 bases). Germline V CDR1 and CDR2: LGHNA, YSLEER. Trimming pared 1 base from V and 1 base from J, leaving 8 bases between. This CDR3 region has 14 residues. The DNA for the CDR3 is TGCGCCAGCAGCCAAGTCCTAGCGTCCTACGAGCAGTACTTC. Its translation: CASSQVLASYEQYF.

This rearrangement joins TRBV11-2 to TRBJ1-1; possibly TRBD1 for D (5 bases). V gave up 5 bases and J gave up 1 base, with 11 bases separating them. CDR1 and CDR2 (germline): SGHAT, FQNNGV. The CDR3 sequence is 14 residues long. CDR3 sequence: CASSLRGQNTEAFF. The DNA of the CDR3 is TGTGCCAGCAGCCTCCGTGGACAGAACACTGAAGCTTTCTTT. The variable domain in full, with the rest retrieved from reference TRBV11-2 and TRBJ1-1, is EAGVAQSPRYKIIEKRQSVAFWCNPISGHATLYWYQQILGQGPKLLIQFQNNGVVDDSQLPKDRFSAERLKGVDSTLKIQPAKLEDSAVYLCASSLRGQNTEAFFGQGTRLTVV.

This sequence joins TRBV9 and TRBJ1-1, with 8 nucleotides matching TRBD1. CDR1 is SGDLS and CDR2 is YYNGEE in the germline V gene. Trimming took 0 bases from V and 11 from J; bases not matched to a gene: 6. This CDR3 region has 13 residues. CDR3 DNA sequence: TGTGCCAGCAGCGTAGCTGGACAGGGTGACGCTTTCTTT. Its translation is CASSVAGQGDAFF.

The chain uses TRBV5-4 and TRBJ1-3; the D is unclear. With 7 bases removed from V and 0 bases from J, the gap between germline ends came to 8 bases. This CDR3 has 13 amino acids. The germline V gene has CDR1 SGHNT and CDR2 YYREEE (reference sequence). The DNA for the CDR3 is TGTGCCAGCTTCGTGTACTCTGGAAACACCATATATTTT. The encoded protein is CASFVYSGNTIYF.

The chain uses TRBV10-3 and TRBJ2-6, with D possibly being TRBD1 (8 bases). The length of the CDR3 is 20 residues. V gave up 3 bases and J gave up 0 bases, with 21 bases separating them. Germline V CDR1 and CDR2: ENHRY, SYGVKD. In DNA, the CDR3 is TGTGCCATCAGTGAAAGGAGACAGGGGACTACTCCCTCTGGGGCCAACGTCCTGACTTTC. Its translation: CAISERRQGTTPSGANVLTF.

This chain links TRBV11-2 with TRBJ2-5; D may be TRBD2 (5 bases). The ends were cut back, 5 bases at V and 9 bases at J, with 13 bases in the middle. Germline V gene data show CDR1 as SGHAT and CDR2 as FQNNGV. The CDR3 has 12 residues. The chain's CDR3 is CASSGLGGPQYF. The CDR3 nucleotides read TGTGCCAGCAGCGGACTGGGCGGGCCCCAGTACTTC.

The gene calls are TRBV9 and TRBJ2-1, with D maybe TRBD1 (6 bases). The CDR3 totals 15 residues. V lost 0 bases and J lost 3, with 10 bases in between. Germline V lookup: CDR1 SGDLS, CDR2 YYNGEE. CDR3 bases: TGTGCCAGCAGCGTAGACACAGGGTACTACAATGAGCAGTTCTTC. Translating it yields CASSVDTGYYNEQFF.

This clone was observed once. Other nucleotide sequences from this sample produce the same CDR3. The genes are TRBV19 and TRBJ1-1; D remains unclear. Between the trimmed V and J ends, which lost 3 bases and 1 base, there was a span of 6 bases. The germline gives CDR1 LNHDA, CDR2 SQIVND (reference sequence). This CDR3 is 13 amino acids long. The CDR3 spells CASSISQNTEAFF. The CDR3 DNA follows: TGTGCCAGTAGTATCTCACAGAACACTGAAGCTTTCTTT.

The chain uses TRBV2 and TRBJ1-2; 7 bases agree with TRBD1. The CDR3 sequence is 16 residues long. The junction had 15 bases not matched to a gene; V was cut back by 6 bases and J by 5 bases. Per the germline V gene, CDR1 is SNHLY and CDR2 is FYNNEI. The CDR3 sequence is CASSERLTGPIYGYTF. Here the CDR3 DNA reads TGTGCCAGCAGCGAAAGGCTGACAGGGCCTATTTATGGCTACACCTTC.

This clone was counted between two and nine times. The CDR3 nucleotides are TGCGCCAGCAGCCAAGATTTATTCGGGTTTGCGGGGGGCTCCTCACCCCTCCACTTT. This translates into CASSQDLFGFAGGSSPLHF. This chain connects TRBV4-1 to TRBJ1-6, with a weak D call TRBD1 (6 bases). The germline V gene encodes CDR1 MGHRA and CDR2 YSYEKL. The CDR3 sequence is 19 residues long. V lost 0 bases to trimming and J lost 10 bases, with 25 bases between them.

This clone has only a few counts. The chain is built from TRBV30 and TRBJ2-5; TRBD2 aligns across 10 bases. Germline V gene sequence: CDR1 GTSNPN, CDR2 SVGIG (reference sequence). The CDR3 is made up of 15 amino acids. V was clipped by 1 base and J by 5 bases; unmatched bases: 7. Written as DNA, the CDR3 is TGTGCCTGGAGTGGTCAGCGGGGGGGGACTGAGACCCAGTACTTC. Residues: CAWSGQRGGTETQYF.

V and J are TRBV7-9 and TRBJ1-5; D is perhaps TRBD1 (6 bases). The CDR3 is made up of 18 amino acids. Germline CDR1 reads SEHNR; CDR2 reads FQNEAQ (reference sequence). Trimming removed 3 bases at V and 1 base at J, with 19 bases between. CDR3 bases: TGTGCCAGCAGCTTGGAACCCACAGACAGGAGAAGCAATCAGCCCCAGCATTTT. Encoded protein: CASSLEPTDRRSNQPQHF.